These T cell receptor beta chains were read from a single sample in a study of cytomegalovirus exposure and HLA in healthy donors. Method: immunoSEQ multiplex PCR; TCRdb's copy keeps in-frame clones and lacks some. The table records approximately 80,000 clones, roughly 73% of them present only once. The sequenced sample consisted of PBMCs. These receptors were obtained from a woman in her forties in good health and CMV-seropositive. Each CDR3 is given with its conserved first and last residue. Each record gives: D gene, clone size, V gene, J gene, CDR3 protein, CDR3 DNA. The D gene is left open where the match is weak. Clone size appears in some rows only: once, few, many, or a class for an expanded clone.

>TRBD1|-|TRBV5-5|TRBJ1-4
CASSSGQVDEKLFF
TGTGCCAGCAGCTCGGGACAGGTAGATGAAAAACTGTTTTTT
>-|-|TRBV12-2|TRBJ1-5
CASRLGWTGEYQPQHF
TGTGCAAGTCGCTTAGGATGGACAGGGGAGTATCAGCCCCAGCATTTT
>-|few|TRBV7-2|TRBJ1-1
CASSSISTGTEAFF
TGTGCCAGCAGCTCGATTTCCACGGGGACTGAAGCTTTCTTT
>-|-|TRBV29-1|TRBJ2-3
CSVEDRGGGLTDTQYF
TGCAGCGTTGAAGATCGAGGAGGGGGCCTCACAGATACGCAGTATTTT
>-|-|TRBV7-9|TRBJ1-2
CASSSQGLGAYGYTF
TGTGCCAGCAGCTCGCAAGGGCTGGGGGCCTATGGCTACACCTTC
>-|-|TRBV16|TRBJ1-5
CASRGAGAGNQPQHF
TGTGCCAGCAGAGGGGCGGGAGCCGGGAATCAGCCCCAGCATTTT
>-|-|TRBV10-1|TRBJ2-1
CASSESVAGAGNEQFF
TGCGCCAGCAGTGAGTCGGTGGCAGGGGCGGGTAATGAGCAGTTCTTC
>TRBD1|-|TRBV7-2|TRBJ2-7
CASSLVATGGMDEQYF
TGTGCCAGCAGCTTAGTTGCGACAGGGGGCATGGACGAGCAGTACTTC
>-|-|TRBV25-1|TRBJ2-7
CASRTSSSYEQYF
TGTGCCAGCAGGACAAGCAGCTCCTACGAGCAGTACTTC
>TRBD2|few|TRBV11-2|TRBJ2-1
CASSSEREGLNEQFF
TGTGCCAGCAGTTCCGAGCGGGAGGGCCTAAATGAGCAGTTCTTC
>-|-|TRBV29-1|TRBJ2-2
CSVGPTSGELFF
TGCAGCGTTGGGCCGACATCTGGGGAGCTGTTTTTT
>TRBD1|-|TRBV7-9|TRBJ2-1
CASSLSIGGRGEQFF
TGTGCCAGCAGCTTATCGATAGGGGGCCGGGGTGAGCAGTTCTTC
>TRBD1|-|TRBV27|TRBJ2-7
CASSPRDRGYEQYF
TGTGCCAGCTCCCCCCGGGACAGGGGCTACGAGCAGTACTTC
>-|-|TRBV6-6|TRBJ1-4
CASSKTQGAVLEKLFF
TGTGCCAGCAGTAAGACACAGGGAGCTGTCCTTGAAAAACTGTTTTTT
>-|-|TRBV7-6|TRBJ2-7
CASSRGAGFDEQYF
TGTGCCAGCAGCCGTGGGGCGGGGTTCGACGAGCAGTACTTC
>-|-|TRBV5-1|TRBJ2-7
CASSLETDSYEQYF
TGCGCCAGCAGCTTGGAGACCGACAGCTACGAGCAGTACTTC
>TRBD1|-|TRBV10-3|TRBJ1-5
CAISQGQGGSQPQHF
TGTGCCATCAGTCAAGGACAGGGCGGGAGTCAGCCCCAGCATTTT
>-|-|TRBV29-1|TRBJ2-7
CSVEDVQGVGVGQYF
TGCAGCGTTGAAGACGTACAGGGCGTGGGGGTTGGGCAGTACTTC
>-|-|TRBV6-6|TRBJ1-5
CASWGGDQPQHF
TGTGCCAGTTGGGGGGGGGATCAGCCCCAGCATTTT
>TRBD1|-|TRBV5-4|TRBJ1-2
CASSLRQGASANYGYTF
TGTGCCAGCAGCTTGAGGCAGGGGGCGTCGGCTAACTATGGCTACACCTTC
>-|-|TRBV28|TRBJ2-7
CASSFSLAEQYF
TGTGCCAGCAGTTTTTCTTTAGCCGAGCAGTACTTC
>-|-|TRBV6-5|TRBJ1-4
CASRSGGTTNEKLFF
TGTGCCAGCAGAAGCGGGGGGACCACTAATGAAAAACTGTTTTTT
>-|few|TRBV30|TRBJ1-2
CAWSVHHDGYTF
TGTGCCTGGAGTGTACACCACGATGGCTACACCTTC
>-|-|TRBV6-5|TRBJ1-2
CASRTDSNYGYTF
TGTGCCAGCAGAACGGACAGTAACTATGGCTACACCTTC
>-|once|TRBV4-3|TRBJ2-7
CASSQDVYYEQYF
TGCGCCAGCAGCCAAGATGTTTACTACGAGCAGTACTTC
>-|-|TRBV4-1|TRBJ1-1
CASSHPPKNTEAFF
TGCGCCAGCAGCCATCCCCCAAAGAACACTGAAGCTTTCTTT
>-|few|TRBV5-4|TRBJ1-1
CASSPLTGNTEAFF
TGTGCCAGCAGCCCACTGACAGGGAACACTGAAGCTTTCTTT
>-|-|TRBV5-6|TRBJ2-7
CASSPVGRDYEQYF
TGTGCCAGCAGCCCCGTGGGCAGAGATTACGAGCAGTACTTC
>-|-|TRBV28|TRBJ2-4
CASSLGQGGSRAKNIQYF
TGTGCCAGCAGTTTAGGGCAGGGAGGTAGTCGAGCCAAAAACATTCAGTACTTC
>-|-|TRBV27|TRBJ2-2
CASGRLGGELFF
TGTGCCAGCGGTCGACTAGGGGGGGAGCTGTTTTTT
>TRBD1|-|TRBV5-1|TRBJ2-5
CASSLSGTAQETQYF
TGCGCCAGCAGCTTGTCCGGGACAGCCCAAGAGACCCAGTACTTC
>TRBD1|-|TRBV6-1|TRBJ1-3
CASSELGTGITGNTIYF
TGTGCCAGCAGTGAATTAGGGACAGGGATCACTGGAAACACCATATATTTT
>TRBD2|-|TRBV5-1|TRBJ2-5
CASSLSGGVLQETQYF
TGCGCCAGCAGCTTGAGCGGGGGGGTACTCCAAGAGACCCAGTACTTC
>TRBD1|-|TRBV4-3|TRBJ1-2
CASSQTRTGDIDGYTF
TGCGCCAGCAGCCAAACCCGGACAGGGGACATCGATGGCTACACCTTC
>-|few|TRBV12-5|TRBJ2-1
CASGLTAGTQSYNEQFF
TGTGCTAGTGGTTTGACCGCCGGGACTCAAAGCTACAATGAGCAGTTCTTC
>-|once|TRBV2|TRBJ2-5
CASTLLGGRGETQYF
TGTGCCAGCACTCTTTTGGGGGGGCGGGGAGAGACCCAGTACTTC